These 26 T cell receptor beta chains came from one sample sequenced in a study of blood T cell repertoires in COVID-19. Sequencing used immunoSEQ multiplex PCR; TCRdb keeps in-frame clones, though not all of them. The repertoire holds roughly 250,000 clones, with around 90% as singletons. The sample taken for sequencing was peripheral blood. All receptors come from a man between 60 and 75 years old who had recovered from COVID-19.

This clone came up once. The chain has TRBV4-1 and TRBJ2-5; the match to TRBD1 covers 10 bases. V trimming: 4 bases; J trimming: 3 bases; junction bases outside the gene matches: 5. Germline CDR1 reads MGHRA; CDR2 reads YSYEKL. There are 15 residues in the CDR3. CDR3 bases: TGCGCCAGCAGCCCCTGGGACAGGGGCGAAGAGACCCAGTACTTC. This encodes CASSPWDRGEETQYF.

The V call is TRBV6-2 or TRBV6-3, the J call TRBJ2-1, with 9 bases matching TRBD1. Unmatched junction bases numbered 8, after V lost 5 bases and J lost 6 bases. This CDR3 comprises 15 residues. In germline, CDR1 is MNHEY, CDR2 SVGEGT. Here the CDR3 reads CASSRRDRVTNEQFF. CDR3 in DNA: TGTGCCAGCAGTCGCCGGGACAGGGTGACCAATGAGCAGTTCTTC.

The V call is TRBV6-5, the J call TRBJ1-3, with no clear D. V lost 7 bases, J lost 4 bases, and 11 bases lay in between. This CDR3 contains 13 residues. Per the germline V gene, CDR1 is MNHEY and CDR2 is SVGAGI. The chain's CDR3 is CASTIIRGNTIYF. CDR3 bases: TGTGCCAGCACCATTATCAGGGGAAACACCATATATTTT.

The CDR3 protein is CASSQVQTDYGYTF. The CDR3 DNA sequence: TGCGCCAGCAGCCAAGTCCAGACTGACTATGGCTACACCTTC. The V and J genes are TRBV4-1 and TRBJ1-2; no firm D call. V was shortened by 1 base and J by 3 bases, with 9 bases between the two germline ends. The germline gives CDR1 MGHRA, CDR2 YSYEKL. The CDR3 totals 14 residues.

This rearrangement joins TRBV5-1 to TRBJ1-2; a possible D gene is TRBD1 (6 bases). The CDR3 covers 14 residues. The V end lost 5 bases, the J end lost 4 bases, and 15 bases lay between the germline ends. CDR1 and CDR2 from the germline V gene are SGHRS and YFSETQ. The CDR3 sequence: CASSRTAGTYGYTF. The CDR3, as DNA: TGCGCCAGCAGTCGGACAGCAGGAACCTATGGCTACACCTTC.

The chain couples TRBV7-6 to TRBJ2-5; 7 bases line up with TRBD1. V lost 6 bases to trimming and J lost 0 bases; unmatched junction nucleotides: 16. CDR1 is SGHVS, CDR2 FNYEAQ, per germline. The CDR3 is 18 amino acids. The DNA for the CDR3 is TGTGCCAGCAGTCAAAGAACCGACAGGGAAAGGTACCAAGAGACCCAGTACTTC. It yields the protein CASSQRTDRERYQETQYF.

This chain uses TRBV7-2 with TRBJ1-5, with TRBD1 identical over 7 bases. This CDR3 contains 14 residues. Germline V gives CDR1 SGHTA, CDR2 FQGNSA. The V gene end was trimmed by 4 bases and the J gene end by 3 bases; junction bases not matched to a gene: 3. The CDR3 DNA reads TGTGCCAGCAGCTACGGGACAGTCAATCAGCCCCAGCATTTT. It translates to CASSYGTVNQPQHF.

CDR3 bases: TGTGCCAGCAGCTTAATGGGTCAGGGGGCGATGGAAGCTTTCTTT. Protein sequence: CASSLMGQGAMEAFF. This chain links TRBV7-9 with TRBJ1-1; 8 nucleotides match TRBD1. Unmatched junction bases numbered 10, after V lost 2 bases and J lost 8 bases. CDR1 SEHNR and CDR2 FQNEAQ come from the germline V gene (reference sequence). The CDR3 sequence is 15 residues long.

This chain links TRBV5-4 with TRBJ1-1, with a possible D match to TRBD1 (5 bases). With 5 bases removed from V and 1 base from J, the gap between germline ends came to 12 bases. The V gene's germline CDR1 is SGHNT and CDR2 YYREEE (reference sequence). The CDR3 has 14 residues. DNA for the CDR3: TGTGCCAGCAGGATCTTTACAGGGAACACTGAAGCTTTCTTT. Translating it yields CASRIFTGNTEAFF.

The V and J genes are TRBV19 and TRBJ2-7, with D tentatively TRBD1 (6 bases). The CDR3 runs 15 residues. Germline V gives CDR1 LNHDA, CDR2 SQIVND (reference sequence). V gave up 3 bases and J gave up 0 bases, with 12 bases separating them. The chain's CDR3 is CASSIGAGASYEQYF. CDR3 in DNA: TGTGCCAGTAGTATTGGGGCAGGGGCCTCCTACGAGCAGTACTTC.

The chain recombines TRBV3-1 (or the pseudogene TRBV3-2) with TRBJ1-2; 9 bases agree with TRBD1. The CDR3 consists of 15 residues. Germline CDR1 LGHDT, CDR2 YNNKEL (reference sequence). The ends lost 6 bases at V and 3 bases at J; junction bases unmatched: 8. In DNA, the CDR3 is TGTGCCAGCAGTCCAACAGGGGGCCTGGACTATGGCTACACCTTC. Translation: CASSPTGGLDYGYTF.

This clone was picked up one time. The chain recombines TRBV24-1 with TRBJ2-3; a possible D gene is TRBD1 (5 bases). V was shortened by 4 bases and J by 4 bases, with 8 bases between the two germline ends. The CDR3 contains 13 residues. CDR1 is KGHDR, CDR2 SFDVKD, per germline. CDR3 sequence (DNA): TGTGCCACCAGTGACGAAGGGGCAGATACGCAGTATTTT. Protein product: CATSDEGADTQYF.

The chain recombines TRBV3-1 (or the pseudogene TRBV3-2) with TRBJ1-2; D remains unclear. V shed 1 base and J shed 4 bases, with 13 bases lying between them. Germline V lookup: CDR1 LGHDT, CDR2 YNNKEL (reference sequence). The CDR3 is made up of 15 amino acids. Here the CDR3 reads CASSQVGRVPYGYTF. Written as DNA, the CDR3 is TGTGCCAGCAGCCAAGTAGGGCGGGTACCCTATGGCTACACCTTC.

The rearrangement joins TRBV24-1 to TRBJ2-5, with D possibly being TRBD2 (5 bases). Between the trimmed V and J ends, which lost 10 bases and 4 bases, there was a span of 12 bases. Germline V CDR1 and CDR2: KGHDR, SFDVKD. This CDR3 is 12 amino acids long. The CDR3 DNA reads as TGTGCCACAGCCGGGGTGGGAGAGACCCAGTACTTC. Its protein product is CATAGVGETQYF.

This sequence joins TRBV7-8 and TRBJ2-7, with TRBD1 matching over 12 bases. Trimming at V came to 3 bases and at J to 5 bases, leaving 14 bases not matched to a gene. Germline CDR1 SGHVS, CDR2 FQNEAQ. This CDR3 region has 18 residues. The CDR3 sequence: CASSFWGVGQGAQDEQYF. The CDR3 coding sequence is TGTGCCAGCAGCTTCTGGGGGGTGGGACAGGGGGCGCAGGACGAGCAGTACTTC.

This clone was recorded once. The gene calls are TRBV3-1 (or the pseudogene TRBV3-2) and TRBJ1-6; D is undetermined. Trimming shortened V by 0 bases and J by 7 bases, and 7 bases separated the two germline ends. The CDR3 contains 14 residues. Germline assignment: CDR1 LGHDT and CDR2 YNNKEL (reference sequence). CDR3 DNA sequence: TGTGCCAGCAGCCAAGACCTAATAAATTCACCCCTCCACTTT. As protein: CASSQDLINSPLHF.

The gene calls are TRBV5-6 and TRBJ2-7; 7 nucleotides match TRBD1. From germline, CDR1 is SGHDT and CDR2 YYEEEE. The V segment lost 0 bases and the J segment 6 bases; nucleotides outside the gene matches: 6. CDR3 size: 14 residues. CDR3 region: CASSLDGTAREQYF. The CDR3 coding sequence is TGTGCCAGCAGCTTGGATGGGACAGCCCGCGAGCAGTACTTC.

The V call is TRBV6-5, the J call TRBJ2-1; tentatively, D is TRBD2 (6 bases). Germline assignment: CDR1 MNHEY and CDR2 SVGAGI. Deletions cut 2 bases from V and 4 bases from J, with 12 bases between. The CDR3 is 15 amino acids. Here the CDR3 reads CASSYGGLGYNEQFF. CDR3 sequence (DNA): TGTGCCAGCAGTTACGGGGGGTTAGGTTACAATGAGCAGTTCTTC.

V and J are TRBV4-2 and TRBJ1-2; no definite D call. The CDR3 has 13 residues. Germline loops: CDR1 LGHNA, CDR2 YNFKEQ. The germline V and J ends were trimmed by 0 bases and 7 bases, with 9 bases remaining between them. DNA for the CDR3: TGTGCCAGCAGCCAAGATCGCGTAAGTGGCTACACCTTC. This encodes CASSQDRVSGYTF.

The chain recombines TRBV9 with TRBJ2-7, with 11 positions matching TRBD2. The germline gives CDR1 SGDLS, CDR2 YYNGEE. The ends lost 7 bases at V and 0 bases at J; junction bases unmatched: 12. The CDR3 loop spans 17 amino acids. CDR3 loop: CASGDSPLAGASYEQYF. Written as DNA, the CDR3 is TGTGCCAGCGGTGATTCTCCACTAGCGGGGGCCTCCTACGAGCAGTACTTC. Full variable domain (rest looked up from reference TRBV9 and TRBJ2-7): DSGVTQTPKHLITATGQRVTLRCSPRSGDLSVYWYQQSLDQGLQFLIQYYNGEERAKGNILERFSAQQFPDLHSELNLSSLELGDSALYFCASGDSPLAGASYEQYFGPGTRLTVT.

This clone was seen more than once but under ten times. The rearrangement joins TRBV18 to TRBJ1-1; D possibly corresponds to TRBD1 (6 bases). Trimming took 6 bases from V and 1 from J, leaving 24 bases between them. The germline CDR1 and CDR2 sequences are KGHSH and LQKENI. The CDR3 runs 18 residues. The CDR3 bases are TGTGCCAGCTCCCCGGAAGGGGGGGGCCACTTCGCGAACACTGAAGCTTTCTTT. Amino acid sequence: CASSPEGGGHFANTEAFF.

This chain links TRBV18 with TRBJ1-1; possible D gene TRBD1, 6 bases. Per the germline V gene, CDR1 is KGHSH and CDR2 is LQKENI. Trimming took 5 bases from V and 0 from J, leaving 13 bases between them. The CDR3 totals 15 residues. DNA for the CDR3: TGTGCCAGCTCATCCTTACAGGGAGTGAACACTGAAGCTTTCTTT. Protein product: CASSSLQGVNTEAFF.

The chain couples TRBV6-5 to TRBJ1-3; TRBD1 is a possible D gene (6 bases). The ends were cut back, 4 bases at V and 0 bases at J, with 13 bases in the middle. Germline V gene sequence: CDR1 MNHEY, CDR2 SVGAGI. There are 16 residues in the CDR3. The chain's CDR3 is CASSLTGPNSGNTIYF. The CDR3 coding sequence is TGTGCCAGCAGTTTGACAGGCCCAAACTCTGGAAACACCATATATTTT.

The CDR3 region is CASSRRTGADAEKLFF. CDR3 in DNA: TGTGCCAGTAGTAGAAGGACAGGGGCTGACGCTGAAAAACTGTTTTTT. The gene calls are TRBV19 and TRBJ1-4, with 9 bases lining up with TRBD1. This CDR3 comprises 16 residues. The trim removed 4 bases at V and 7 bases at J, leaving 10 bases unmatched. Germline V gives CDR1 LNHDA, CDR2 SQIVND (reference sequence).

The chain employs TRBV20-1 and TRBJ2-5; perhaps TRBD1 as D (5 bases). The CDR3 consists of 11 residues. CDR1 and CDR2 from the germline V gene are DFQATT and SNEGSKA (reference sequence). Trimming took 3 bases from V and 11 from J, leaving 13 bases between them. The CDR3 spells CSARKQTAQYF. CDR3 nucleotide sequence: TGCAGTGCTAGGAAACAGACAGCTCAGTACTTC.

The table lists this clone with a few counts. The CDR3 reads CASSLARGFHQPQHF. The CDR3 coding sequence is TGCGCCAGCAGCTTGGCGAGGGGGTTCCATCAGCCCCAGCATTTT. The V gene is TRBV5-1, the J gene TRBJ1-5, with D possibly matching TRBD1 (6 bases). CDR3 size: 15 residues. From germline, CDR1 is SGHRS and CDR2 YFSETQ. V was trimmed by 0 bases and J by 5 bases, leaving 12 bases between them.